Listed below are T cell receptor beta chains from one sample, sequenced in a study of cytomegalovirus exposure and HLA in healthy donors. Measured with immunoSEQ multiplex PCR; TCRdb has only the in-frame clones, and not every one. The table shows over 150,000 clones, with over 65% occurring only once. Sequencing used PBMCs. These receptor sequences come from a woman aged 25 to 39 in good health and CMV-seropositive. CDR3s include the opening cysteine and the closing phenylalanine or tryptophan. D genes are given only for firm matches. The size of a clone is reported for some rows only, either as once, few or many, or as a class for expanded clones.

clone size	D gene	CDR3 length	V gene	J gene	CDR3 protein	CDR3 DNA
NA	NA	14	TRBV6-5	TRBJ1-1	CASGTRGKNTEAFF	TGTGCCAGTGGCACGAGGGGGAAGAACACTGAAGCTTTCTTT
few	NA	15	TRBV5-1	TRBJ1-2	CASSVLPGSNYGYTF	TGCGCCAGCAGCGTCCTCCCCGGGTCCAACTATGGCTACACCTTC
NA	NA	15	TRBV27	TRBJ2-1	CASSLSPGQHNEQFF	TGTGCCAGCAGTTTATCTCCAGGACAGCACAATGAGCAGTTCTTC
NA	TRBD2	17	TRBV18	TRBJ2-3	CASSPPGLAASTDTQYF	TGTGCCAGCTCACCACCGGGGCTAGCGGCCAGCACAGATACGCAGTATTTT
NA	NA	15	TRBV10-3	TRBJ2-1	CAISATGTLGNEQFF	TGTGCCATCAGCGCTACAGGGACCTTGGGTAATGAGCAGTTCTTC
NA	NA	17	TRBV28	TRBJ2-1	CASNWPGGPRGRNEQFF	TGTGCCAGCAATTGGCCCGGCGGACCCCGGGGGAGAAATGAGCAGTTCTTC
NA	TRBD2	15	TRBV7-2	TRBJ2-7	CASSLSLAGDYEQYF	TGTGCCAGCAGCTTAAGTCTAGCGGGGGACTACGAGCAGTACTTC
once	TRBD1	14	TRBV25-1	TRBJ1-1	CASSGQGLNTEAFF	TGTGCCAGCAGTGGACAGGGACTGAACACTGAAGCTTTCTTT
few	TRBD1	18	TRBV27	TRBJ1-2	CASSIFGQGASSRYGYTF	TGTGCCAGCAGTATTTTCGGACAGGGGGCATCTTCTCGCTATGGCTACACCTTC
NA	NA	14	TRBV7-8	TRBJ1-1	CASSSGRTNTEAFF	TGTGCCAGCAGCTCGGGGAGAACAAACACTGAAGCTTTCTTT
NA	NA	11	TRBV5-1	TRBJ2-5	CASGSQETQYF	TGCGCCAGCGGGAGTCAGGAGACCCAGTACTTC
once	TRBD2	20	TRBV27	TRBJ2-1	CASSAIPGTSGGSSYNEQFF	TGTGCCAGCAGTGCGATTCCCGGGACTAGCGGGGGGAGCTCCTACAATGAGCAGTTCTTC
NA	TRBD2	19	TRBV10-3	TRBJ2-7	CAISGAALILAGASYEQYF	TGTGCCATCAGTGGGGCGGCCCTAATACTAGCGGGAGCTTCCTACGAGCAGTACTTC
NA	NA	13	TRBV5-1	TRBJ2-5	CASSLGRGETQYF	TGCGCCAGCAGCTTGGGCAGGGGAGAGACCCAGTACTTC
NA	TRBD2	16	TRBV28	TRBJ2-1	CASRNLAASSYNEQFF	TGTGCCAGCAGAAACCTAGCGGCGAGCTCCTACAATGAGCAGTTCTTC
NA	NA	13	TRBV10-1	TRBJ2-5	CAREGRSQETQYF	TGCGCCCGGGAAGGGCGCTCACAAGAGACCCAGTACTTC
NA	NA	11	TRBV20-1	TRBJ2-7	CSVKGVGEQYF	TGCAGTGTTAAGGGGGTAGGCGAGCAGTACTTC
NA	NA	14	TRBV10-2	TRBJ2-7	CASSTETASYEQYF	TGCGCCAGCAGTACTGAGACAGCATCCTACGAGCAGTACTTC
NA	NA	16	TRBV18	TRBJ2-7	CASSPTGTSDSYEQYF	TGTGCCAGCTCACCAACCGGGACATCTGACTCCTACGAGCAGTACTTC
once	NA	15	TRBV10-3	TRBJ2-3	CAIKLADSGTDTQYF	TGTGCCATCAAGTTAGCAGACAGCGGCACAGATACGCAGTATTTT
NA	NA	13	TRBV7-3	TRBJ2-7	CASSYGREYEQYF	TGTGCCAGCAGCTACGGACGGGAATACGAGCAGTACTTC
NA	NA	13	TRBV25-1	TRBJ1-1	CASSEEQGTEAFF	TGTGCCAGCAGTGAAGAACAGGGAACTGAAGCTTTCTTT
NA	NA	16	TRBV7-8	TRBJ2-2	CASSLAAEIGAGELFF	TGTGCCAGCAGCTTAGCGGCGGAGATCGGGGCCGGGGAGCTGTTTTTT
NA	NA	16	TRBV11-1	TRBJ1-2	CASSPKAGHTVYGYTF	TGTGCCAGCAGCCCCAAGGCTGGACATACAGTCTATGGCTACACCTTC
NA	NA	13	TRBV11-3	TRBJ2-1	CASSLGAHNEQFF	TGTGCCAGCAGCTTAGGGGCTCACAATGAGCAGTTCTTC
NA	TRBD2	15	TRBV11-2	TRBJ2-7	CASSSVGLAGDEQYF	TGTGCCAGCAGCTCAGTTGGACTAGCGGGGGACGAGCAGTACTTC
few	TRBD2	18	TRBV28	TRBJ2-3	CASKGTSGRASGTDTQYF	TGTGCCAGCAAGGGGACTAGCGGGAGGGCCTCGGGCACAGATACGCAGTATTTT
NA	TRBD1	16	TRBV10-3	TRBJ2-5	CAISSTGSTGGETQYF	TGTGCCATCAGTTCGACAGGGTCGACAGGGGGAGAGACCCAGTACTTC
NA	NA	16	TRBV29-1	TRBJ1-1	CSVEDVLQGKNTEAFF	TGCAGCGTTGAAGATGTTTTGCAGGGAAAGAACACTGAAGCTTTCTTT
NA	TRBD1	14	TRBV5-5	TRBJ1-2	CASRSGGQGDGYTF	TGTGCCAGCAGGAGCGGAGGACAGGGGGATGGCTACACCTTC
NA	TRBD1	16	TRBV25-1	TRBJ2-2	CASSPSGTASRGELFF	TGTGCCAGCAGCCCATCCGGGACAGCGTCACGCGGGGAGCTGTTTTTT